The entry that follows covers one T cell receptor (beta chain) sequence. Its target is not known. The data belong to a study of cytomegalovirus exposure and HLA in healthy donors. The study, taken as a whole, reports: A later analysis showed that HLA-associated TCR beta chains had undergone more clonal expansion than equally common others.

Researchers ran the PCR with 60 Vbeta and 13 Jbeta primers. The method was immunoSEQ multiplex PCR; TCRdb's version includes in-frame clones alone and lacks a portion of them. The sample has around 200,000 clones, 80% seen once. The specimen was PBMCs. The receptor was derived from a boy aged 5-17 years in good health and CMV-seronegative.

The CDR3 region is CASSLAGGARDEQYF. The CDR3 DNA sequence: TGTGCCAGCAGCTTGGCAGGGGGCGCCCGGGACGAGCAGTACTTC. The chain has TRBV11-2 and TRBJ2-7; 8 nucleotides agree with TRBD1. This CDR3 has 15 residues. In germline, CDR1 is SGHAT, CDR2 FQNNGV. After removal of 3 bases from V and 5 bases from J, the junction contained 9 bases not matched to a gene.